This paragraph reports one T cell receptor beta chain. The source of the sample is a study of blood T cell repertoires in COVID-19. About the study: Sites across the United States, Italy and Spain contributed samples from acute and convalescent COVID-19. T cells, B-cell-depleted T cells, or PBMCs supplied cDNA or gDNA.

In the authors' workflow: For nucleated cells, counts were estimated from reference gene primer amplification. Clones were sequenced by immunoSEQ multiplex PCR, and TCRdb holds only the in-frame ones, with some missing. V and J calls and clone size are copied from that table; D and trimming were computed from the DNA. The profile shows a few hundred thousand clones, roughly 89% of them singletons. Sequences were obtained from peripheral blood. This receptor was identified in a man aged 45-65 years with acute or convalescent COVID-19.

CDR3 sequence: CASSRDRGKGPYGYTF. For the CDR3, the DNA is TGTGCCAGTAGTAGGGACAGGGGGAAAGGGCCCTATGGCTACACCTTC. The chain joins TRBV19 to TRBJ1-2, with 11 bases that match TRBD1. Germline V gene sequence: CDR1 LNHDA, CDR2 SQIVND (reference sequence). Unmatched junction bases numbered 8, after V lost 4 bases and J lost 4 bases. CDR3 length equals 16 residues.